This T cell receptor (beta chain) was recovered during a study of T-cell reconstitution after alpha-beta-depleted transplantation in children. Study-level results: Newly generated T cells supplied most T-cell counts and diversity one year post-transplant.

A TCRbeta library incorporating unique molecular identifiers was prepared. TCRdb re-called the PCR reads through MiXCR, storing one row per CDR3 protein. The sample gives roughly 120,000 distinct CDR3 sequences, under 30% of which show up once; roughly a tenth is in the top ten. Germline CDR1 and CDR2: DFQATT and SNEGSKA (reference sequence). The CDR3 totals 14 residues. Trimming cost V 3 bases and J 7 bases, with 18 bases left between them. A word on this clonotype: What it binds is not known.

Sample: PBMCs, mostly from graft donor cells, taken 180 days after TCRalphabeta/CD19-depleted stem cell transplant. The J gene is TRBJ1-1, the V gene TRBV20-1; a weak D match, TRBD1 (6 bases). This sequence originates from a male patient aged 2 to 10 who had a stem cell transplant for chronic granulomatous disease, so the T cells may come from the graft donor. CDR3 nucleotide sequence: TGCAGTGCTAGGACCTTACGGACAGCGAGTGAAGCTTTCTTT. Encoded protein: CSARTLRTASEAFF.